This TCR beta chain was captured in a study of blood T cell repertoires in COVID-19. On the study more broadly: Spain, Italy and the United States supplied samples that represented acute and convalescent COVID-19. The analysed material was cDNA or gDNA that came from T cells, B-cell-depleted T cells, or PBMCs.

How the authors handled the data: Estimation of nucleated cell counts was performed using reference gene primer amplification. Libraries were prepared by immunoSEQ multiplex PCR; TCRdb keeps only in-frame clonotypes and omits some of them. V and J calls and clone size are copied from that table; D and trimming were computed from the DNA. Altogether a few hundred thousand clones are present, about 79% being singletons, with the ten largest covering 9.7%. The CDR3 sequence is 14 residues long. CDR1 and CDR2 from the germline V gene are LNHDA and SQIVND (reference sequence). With 11 bases clipped from V and 2 bases from J, the junction kept 8 bases outside the gene matches.

This TCR was recovered from a man in his fifties or sixties with active or convalescent COVID-19. Material: peripheral blood. The gene calls are TRBV19 and TRBJ2-3; TRBD2 agrees at 9 bases. CDR3 loop: CAGIPGLATDTQYF. The CDR3 nucleotides read TGTGCCGGGATACCGGGACTAGCCACAGATACGCAGTATTTT.